The rows below give T cell receptor beta chains drawn from one sample of a study of blood T cell repertoires in COVID-19. Sequenced by immunoSEQ multiplex PCR; TCRdb stores in-frame clones only, minus some. The data contain some 340,000 clones, about 86% of them singletons. Sequenced sample: peripheral blood. Receptor source: a man aged 30 to 39 with active or convalescent COVID-19. CDR3s include the opening cysteine and the closing phenylalanine or tryptophan. D genes are given only for firm matches. Only part of the rows carry a size: once, few, many, or a class if the clone is expanded.

TRBD2	TRBV7-2	14	.	TRBJ2-1	TGTGCCAGCAGCTTAGGCGGGGGGGCGAATGAGCAGTTCTTC	CASSLGGGANEQFF
.	TRBV7-6	17	.	TRBJ2-2	TGTGCCAGCAGCTTGGCCCTTCGGGGGAAGAACACCGGGGAGCTGTTTTTT	CASSLALRGKNTGELFF
.	TRBV4-1	15	.	TRBJ2-3	TGCGCCAGCAGCCCCCAGGTGGGGAGAAGTGATACGCAGTATTTT	CASSPQVGRSDTQYF
TRBD1	TRBV5-1	15	.	TRBJ2-7	TGCGCCAGCAGCTTGGCCATCGGGACAGAATACGAGCAGTACTTC	CASSLAIGTEYEQYF
TRBD1	TRBV3-1/TRBV3-2	15	once	TRBJ2-3	TGTGCCAGCAGCCACGTGACAGGGAACACAGATACGCAGTATTTT	CASSHVTGNTDTQYF
.	TRBV7-2	13	.	TRBJ1-1	TGTGCCAGCAGCAGCGGACTGAACACTGAAGCTTTCTTT	CASSSGLNTEAFF
.	TRBV4-3	16	.	TRBJ1-5	TGCGCCAGCAGCCAAGGTGTAGGGCAGGGAGGTCAGCCCCAGCATTTT	CASSQGVGQGGQPQHF
.	TRBV28	12	few	TRBJ2-7	TGTGCCACGCGGGATCCTCTGAACGAGCAGTACTTC	CATRDPLNEQYF
TRBD1	TRBV5-1	14	few	TRBJ2-1	TGCGCCAGCAGCCCGGGACAGGCGGACAATGAGCAGTTCTTC	CASSPGQADNEQFF
TRBD2	TRBV7-2	13	few	TRBJ2-7	TGTGCCAGCGTAGCGGGGAGAACCTACGAGCAGTACTTC	CASVAGRTYEQYF
.	TRBV27	14	.	TRBJ1-4	TGTGCCAGCAGTTTGGCAGTGAATAATGAAAAACTGTTTTTT	CASSLAVNNEKLFF
TRBD1	TRBV6-1	18	once	TRBJ1-5	TGTGCCAGCAGTGCTACTCCGGGACAGGGATATAGCAATCAGCCCCAGCATTTT	CASSATPGQGYSNQPQHF
.	TRBV7-2	15	once	TRBJ2-7	TGTGCCAGCAGCACTCGGGGGGCGAGGGCCTACGAGCAGTACTTC	CASSTRGARAYEQYF
.	TRBV29-1	13	.	TRBJ2-1	TGCAGCATGGGGGGGCATCTCTACAATGAGCAGTTCTTC	CSMGGHLYNEQFF
TRBD1	TRBV5-1	15	.	TRBJ2-1	TGCGCCAGCAGCTTGAACAGGGGAGACTCGAATGAGCAGTTCTTC	CASSLNRGDSNEQFF
.	TRBV7-2	13	.	TRBJ2-5	TGTGCCAGCAGCTTGAGCGTGCAAGAGACCCAGTACTTC	CASSLSVQETQYF
TRBD1	TRBV23-1	16	once	TRBJ1-2	TGCGCCAGCAGTCACTCCGGACAGGGTCCAAACTATGGCTACACCTTC	CASSHSGQGPNYGYTF
TRBD2	TRBV3-1/TRBV3-2	14	.	TRBJ2-1	TGTGCCAGCAGCCAAACTAGCGGGAGCAATGAGCAGTTCTTC	CASSQTSGSNEQFF
.	TRBV4-1	19	.	TRBJ1-4	TGCGCCAGCAGCCAAGTGAAGTGGGACACCGCCCCTGGGAAAGAAAAACTGTTTTTT	CASSQVKWDTAPGKEKLFF
.	TRBV7-2	14	.	TRBJ2-7	TGTGCCAGCAGCGCGCGGGGAGGCTCCTACGAGCAGTACTTC	CASSARGGSYEQYF
TRBD2	TRBV28	14	once	TRBJ2-7	TGTGCCAGCAGACCGGGACTAGCGGGTCACGAGCAGTACTTC	CASRPGLAGHEQYF
.	TRBV4-3	16	.	TRBJ2-3	TGCGCCAGCAGCCAAGATGGGTTGGCTGTGGAGGATACGCAGTATTTT	CASSQDGLAVEDTQYF
.	TRBV7-2	16	.	TRBJ2-2	TGTGCCAGCAGCCTCCTAGTTGGATCGAACACCGGGGAGCTGTTTTTT	CASSLLVGSNTGELFF
.	TRBV4-3	15	.	TRBJ1-2	TGCGCCAGCAGCCAAGAGCTGTCGGCTAACTATGGCTACACCTTC	CASSQELSANYGYTF
TRBD1	TRBV5-4	17	.	TRBJ1-2	TGTGCCAGCAGCCCCGAGCGGACAGGGGGGGGCTTGTATGGCTACACCTTC	CASSPERTGGGLYGYTF
TRBD2	TRBV4-3	18	.	TRBJ2-7	TGCGCCAGCAGCCAAGATGAAGGGGGACTAGCGGGAGAAAACGAGCAGTACTTC	CASSQDEGGLAGENEQYF
.	TRBV5-6	16	.	TRBJ1-2	TGTGCCAGCAGCACCCTAGACAGTGGCGCTTACTATGGCTACACCTTC	CASSTLDSGAYYGYTF
.	TRBV28	19	.	TRBJ1-4	TGTGCCAGCAGTTTATTAAAGGGACGGACCATACGGGGGGGTGAAAAACTGTTTTTT	CASSLLKGRTIRGGEKLFF
TRBD1	TRBV19	13	.	TRBJ2-7	TGTGCCAGTAGTAGGACAGGGGAAGGGGAGCAGTACTTC	CASSRTGEGEQYF